These 28 T cell receptor beta chains were sequenced from one sample in a study of OX40 agonist ivuxolimab in advanced cancers. The assay was immunoSEQ multiplex PCR, and TCRdb's table has in-frame clones only and misses some. The data contain about 52,000 clones, 70% to 90% of them singletons. The sample was CD4+ or CD8+ T cells sorted from blood, taken in a trial of the OX40 agonist ivuxolimab. The receptor set was obtained from an adult with an advanced solid tumor such as melanoma, head and neck, liver or kidney cancer.

V usage is TRBV6-1 and J usage is TRBJ2-2; the match to TRBD2 covers 13 bases. J lost 6 bases, V lost 8 bases, and 3 bases had no gene match. Germline V gene data show CDR1 as MNHNS and CDR2 as SASEGT. The CDR3 consists of 14 residues. CDR3 region: CASGTSGGAGELFF. The CDR3 nucleotides are TGTGCCAGCGGAACTAGCGGGGGGGCCGGGGAGCTGTTTTTT.

The chain is built from TRBV6-5 and TRBJ2-2; D gene unclear. This CDR3 region has 13 residues. V lost 5 bases and J lost 1, with 5 bases in between. Germline CDR1 is MNHEY and CDR2 is SVGAGI. The CDR3 bases are TGTGCCAGCAGTACAGAGAACACCGGGGAGCTGTTTTTT. Translation: CASSTENTGELFF.

This rearrangement joins TRBV7-9 to TRBJ2-7, with 11 bases that match TRBD1. The germline V gene has CDR1 SEHNR and CDR2 FQNEAQ (reference sequence). J gave up 7 bases and V 5 bases, and 10 bases lay outside the gene matches. The CDR3 consists of 15 residues. CDR3 in DNA: TGTGCCAGCAGCCAAGGGACAGGGGGAGTGGGTGAGCAGTACTTC. It is translated as CASSQGTGGVGEQYF.

The chain links TRBV4-2 to TRBJ1-5; D is ambiguous. The CDR3 is made up of 13 amino acids. The V end was cut by 4 bases, the J end by 0 bases, with 4 bases between. The germline gives CDR1 LGHNA, CDR2 YNFKEQ. The CDR3, as DNA: TGTGCCAGCAGCCCTGATAGCAATCAGCCCCAGCATTTT. As protein: CASSPDSNQPQHF.

This clone was picked up one time. This sequence joins TRBV14 and TRBJ2-3; D gene unclear. This CDR3 is 15 amino acids long. Per germline, CDR1 SGHDN and CDR2 FVKESK. The V end lost 1 base, the J end lost 1 base, and 9 bases lay between the germline ends. This CDR3 reads CASSQVGFGTDTQYF. DNA for the CDR3: TGTGCCAGCAGCCAAGTCGGCTTTGGCACAGATACGCAGTATTTT.

The V gene is TRBV6-1, the J gene TRBJ2-3; 11 bases agree with TRBD2. CDR3 length: 16 amino acids. Germline CDR1 is MNHNS and CDR2 is SASEGT. The V segment lost 4 bases and the J segment 5 bases; nucleotides outside the gene matches: 8. CDR3 DNA: TGTGCCAGCAGTGCGGCAGTAGCGGGGGGGCAAGATACGCAGTATTTT. Encoded protein: CASSAAVAGGQDTQYF.

The chain is built from TRBV6-4 and TRBJ2-7; 7 bases map to TRBD1. The V gene end was trimmed by 6 bases and the J gene end by 1 base; junction bases not matched to a gene: 3. The CDR3 length is 13 residues. Per germline, CDR1 MRHNA and CDR2 SNTAGT. The CDR3 DNA follows: TGTGCCAGCAGGAAGACAGGGTCCTACGAGCAGTACTTC. Its translation: CASRKTGSYEQYF.

The chain links TRBV4-2 to TRBJ2-7, with TRBD2 matching over 7 bases. Germline trimming cut 0 bases from V and 0 bases from J; bases unmatched to any gene: 11. From germline, CDR1 is LGHNA and CDR2 YNFKEQ. CDR3 length: 18 amino acids. The CDR3 reads CASSQEFLLGGGSYEQYF. CDR3 nucleotide sequence: TGTGCCAGCAGCCAAGAGTTCCTACTAGGCGGGGGCTCCTACGAGCAGTACTTC.

The gene calls are TRBV28 and TRBJ1-4; D gene unclear. The CDR3 extends over 15 amino acids. Trimming took off 2 bases at V and 8 bases at J, with 15 bases between the two ends. The V gene's germline CDR1 is MDHEN and CDR2 SYDVKM. The CDR3 DNA reads as TGTGCCAGCAGTTTAGTCCAAAGCGTAGTCGAAAAACTGTTTTTT. Translated, it gives CASSLVQSVVEKLFF.

The chain couples TRBV4-3 to TRBJ1-2; 7 bases are shared with TRBD1. The germline V gene encodes CDR1 LGHNA and CDR2 YSLEER. The CDR3 runs to 16 residues. Unmatched junction bases numbered 8, after V lost 3 bases and J lost 1 base. This CDR3 reads CASSHRYDRDNYGYTF. DNA for the CDR3: TGCGCCAGCAGCCACAGATACGACAGGGATAACTATGGCTACACCTTC.

The chain combines TRBV5-1 with TRBJ2-1, with a possible D match to TRBD1 (6 bases). V was trimmed by 4 bases and J by 0 bases, leaving 17 bases between them. This CDR3 is built from 17 residues. The germline CDR1 and CDR2 sequences are SGHRS and YFSETQ. CDR3 sequence: CASSAGAGLSSYNEQFF. CDR3 DNA: TGCGCCAGCAGCGCAGGGGCAGGACTTAGCTCCTACAATGAGCAGTTCTTC.

This chain joins TRBV4-1 and TRBJ2-2, with 7 bases matching TRBD1. This CDR3 region has 14 residues. Trimming at V came to 4 bases and at J to 6 bases, leaving 5 bases not matched to a gene. Per the germline V gene, CDR1 is MGHRA and CDR2 is YSYEKL. As DNA, the CDR3 is TGCGCCAGCAGCCTCACCCAGGGGGCCGGGGAGCTGTTTTTT. Translation: CASSLTQGAGELFF.

The chain links TRBV7-7 to TRBJ2-3; 9 bases agree with TRBD1. Trimming cost V 5 bases and J 6 bases; bases outside gene matches: 3. CDR1 and CDR2 from the germline V gene are SSHAT and FNYEAQ (reference sequence). This CDR3 has 13 amino acids. This CDR3 reads CASSGDRDDTQYF. The CDR3 DNA follows: TGTGCCAGCAGCGGGGACAGGGACGATACGCAGTATTTT.

The chain uses TRBV6-1 and TRBJ2-6, with D hard to call. Germline CDR1 reads MNHNS; CDR2 reads SASEGT. V gave up 1 base and J gave up 0 bases, with 22 bases separating them. This CDR3 is 21 amino acids long. This CDR3 is CASSEEKDVSLHLSGANVLTF. The CDR3 nucleotides read TGTGCCAGCAGTGAAGAGAAGGATGTCAGCTTACACCTCTCTGGGGCCAACGTCCTGACTTTC.

This chain uses TRBV5-6 with TRBJ1-3; 8 bases match TRBD1. Germline V gene lookup returns CDR1 SGHDT and CDR2 YYEEEE. With 3 bases clipped from V and 3 bases from J, the junction kept 5 bases outside the gene matches. The CDR3 loop spans 15 amino acids. The DNA of the CDR3 is TGTGCCAGCAGCTGGGGACAGGTCATTGGAAACACCATATATTTT. Its protein is CASSWGQVIGNTIYF.

The CDR3, as DNA: TGTGCCAGCAGCCTGGGACCGAGTAACACTGAAGCTTTCTTT. Its protein product is CASSLGPSNTEAFF. The chain is built from TRBV5-6 and TRBJ1-1, with D maybe TRBD1 (5 bases). V gave up 4 bases and J gave up 2 bases, with 12 bases separating them. The germline CDR1 and CDR2 sequences are SGHDT and YYEEEE. This CDR3 comprises 14 residues.

CDR3: CASSYFTGSGELFF. For the CDR3, the DNA is TGTGCCAGCAGTTACTTCACGGGGTCCGGGGAGCTGTTTTTT. V is TRBV6-5 and J is TRBJ2-2; tentative D call: TRBD2 (5 bases). CDR1 and CDR2 (germline): MNHEY, SVGAGI. V lost 1 base and J 6 bases, leaving 9 bases between the germline ends. The CDR3 consists of 14 residues.

V is TRBV2 and J is TRBJ2-3, with 8 bases matching TRBD2. The length of the CDR3 is 15 residues. Germline-derived CDR1 and CDR2 are SNHLY and FYNNEI. V lost 2 bases and J lost 1; bases outside the gene matches: 2. This CDR3 is CASSELGGGTDTQYF. CDR3 DNA sequence: TGTGCCAGCAGTGAACTCGGGGGGGGCACAGATACGCAGTATTTT.

This sequence joins TRBV11-2 and TRBJ1-2; D possibly corresponds to TRBD1 (5 bases). Between the trimmed V and J ends, which lost 7 bases and 6 bases, there was a span of 12 bases. The CDR3 spans 12 residues. Germline values: CDR1 SGHAT, CDR2 FQNNGV. In DNA, the CDR3 is TGTGCCAGCAACCTCCTGGGGGATGGCTACACCTTC. It yields the protein CASNLLGDGYTF.

V gene TRBV19 combines with J gene TRBJ2-1; no firm D call. The CDR3 is 13 amino acids. Trimming stripped 1 base from V and 7 bases from J, with 8 bases between. CDR1 LNHDA and CDR2 SQIVND come from the germline V gene (reference sequence). CDR3 DNA: TGTGCCAGTAGTATAGGGCCGAGAAATGAGCAGTTCTTC. It encodes CASSIGPRNEQFF.

V and J are TRBV11-2 and TRBJ2-5; the match to TRBD1 covers 8 bases. After removal of 5 bases from V and 2 bases from J, the junction contained 4 bases not matched to a gene. Germline V gene sequence: CDR1 SGHAT, CDR2 FQNNGV. The CDR3 totals 14 residues. CDR3: CASSPGQGQETQYF. The CDR3 nucleotides are TGTGCCAGCAGCCCCGGACAGGGACAAGAGACCCAGTACTTC.

The CDR3 loop is CASRNRGEGEQYF. Here the CDR3 DNA reads TGTGCCAGCAGAAACAGGGGAGAAGGCGAGCAGTACTTC. V and J are TRBV6-5 and TRBJ2-7; 7 bases agree with TRBD1. CDR1 and CDR2 from the germline V gene are MNHEY and SVGAGI. The CDR3 sequence is 13 residues long. Trimming removed 6 bases from V and 6 bases from J; junction bases left unmatched: 8.

The CDR3 DNA sequence: TGTGCCAGCAGTTTCCTAGACAGGGGCCTCTACAATGAGCAGTTCTTC. As protein: CASSFLDRGLYNEQFF. The rearrangement joins TRBV6-5 to TRBJ2-1, with 8 nucleotides matching TRBD1. From germline, CDR1 is MNHEY and CDR2 SVGAGI. J gave up 3 bases and V 4 bases, and 8 bases lay outside the gene matches. This CDR3 is 16 amino acids long.

The count of this clone is one. The chain employs TRBV13 and TRBJ2-5, with D unresolved. Germline V gene data show CDR1 as PRHDT and CDR2 as FYEKMQ (reference sequence). V lost 5 bases and J 5 bases, leaving 12 bases between the germline ends. CDR3 length equals 13 residues. Here the CDR3 reads CASSPLKHETQYF. The CDR3 DNA follows: TGTGCCAGCAGCCCTCTTAAGCATGAGACCCAGTACTTC.

Written as DNA, the CDR3 is TGTGCCAGCTCACCACCGGGGCAGGGGGGATATGGCTACACCTTC. Translated: CASSPPGQGGYGYTF. The V call is TRBV18, the J call TRBJ1-2; 7 bases line up with TRBD1. Trimming cost V 0 bases and J 5 bases; bases outside gene matches: 6. Germline CDR1 reads KGHSH; CDR2 reads LQKENI. The CDR3 spans 15 residues. The full variable domain, in which reference TRBV18 and TRBJ1-2 provide the parts outside the CDR3, is NAGVMQNPRHLVRRRGQEARLRCSPMKGHSHVYWYRQLPEEGLKFMVYLQKENIIDESGMPKERFSAEFPKEGPSILRIQQVVRGDSAAYFCASSPPGQGGYGYTFGSGTRLTVV.

This clone was detected a few times. The gene calls are TRBV6-5 and TRBJ1-1; 8 nucleotides align to TRBD1. The CDR3 runs 13 residues. Germline CDR1 reads MNHEY; CDR2 reads SVGAGI. J lost 12 bases, V lost 7 bases, and 13 bases had no gene match. The CDR3 DNA sequence: TGTGCCAGCATCGGACAGGGACTAGCCGGATCTTTCTTT. This translates into CASIGQGLAGSFF.

The chain links TRBV27 to TRBJ1-5, with D tentatively TRBD1 (5 bases). Germline CDR1 MNHEY, CDR2 SMNVEV (reference sequence). This CDR3 contains 13 residues. Between the trimmed V and J ends, which lost 3 bases and 4 bases, there was a span of 7 bases. In nucleotides, the CDR3 is TGTGCCAGCAGTTTCCGGGGGAATCAGCCCCAGCATTTT. The encoded protein is CASSFRGNQPQHF.

This clone was seen just once. The chain carries TRBV5-4 and TRBJ1-1; 7 bases line up with TRBD1. The CDR3 runs to 15 residues. The V and J ends lost 1 base and 5 bases, in that order; junction bases with no gene match: 8. Looked up from germline, CDR1 is SGHNT and CDR2 is YYREEE (reference sequence). The CDR3 DNA reads as TGTGCCAGCAGCTTGCTGGTAGGGGGCGTTACTGAAGCTTTCTTT. Translating it yields CASSLLVGGVTEAFF.